Included here is one TCR beta chain sequence, with context. Some clones are missing from TCRdb's copy, which holds only in-frame ones; the method was immunoSEQ multiplex PCR. The repertoire holds under 350,000 clones, with 65% to 90% as singletons. The data were taken from a study of blood T cell repertoires in COVID-19. Germline V gene sequence: CDR1 SGDLS, CDR2 YYNGEE. V was clipped by 1 base and J by 5 bases, with 12 bases between them. The CDR3 loop spans 14 amino acids. The source of this sequence is a woman aged 40 to 50 with acute COVID-19. The chain uses TRBV9 and TRBJ1-1; D might be TRBD1 (5 bases). The source material was PBMCs or T cells enriched from blood (not recorded which). This CDR3 is CASSVRQGTTEAFF. The CDR3, as DNA: TGTGCCAGCAGCGTAAGGCAGGGAACAACTGAAGCTTTCTTT.